The clone carrying this T cell receptor (beta chain) was detected many times. The data were obtained in a study of regulatory T cells in long-lasting Graves disease. Time point noted: newly diagnosed GD, antithyroid drugs for less than 3 months. The TCR library was made from RNA extracted from PBMCs. Building the TCR beta libraries relied on iRepertoire HTBI primers, and CDR3 regions underwent Arm-PCR. TCRdb itself ran the multiplex PCR reads through MiXCR, one entry per CDR3 protein. The sample records 530,000 or so distinct CDR3 sequences, 13% being singletons. This same sample was also taken into another study, of T cells in Graves' hyperthyroidism and ophthalmopathy. In that study: Uncontrolled infection, other autoimmune disease, pregnancy and lactation each barred patients from inclusion. The study used the HTBI primer set for a first-round RT-PCR of the TCR CDR3. Most expanded thyroid clonotypes above 0.001 also appeared in blood.

Material: peripheral blood mononuclear cells (PBMCs), obtained at new diagnosis, from a patient treated with antithyroid drugs. The clonotype originates from a young man with Graves disease.

DNA for the CDR3: TGTGCCAGTAGCCCAGGGCGTAGCTCTGGGGCCAACGTCCTGACTTTC. Translation: CASSPGRSSGANVLTF. V gene TRBV19 combines with J gene TRBJ2-6, with D maybe TRBD1 (5 bases). Trimming took off 6 bases at V and 0 bases at J, with 12 bases between the two ends. This CDR3 is 16 amino acids long. The germline CDR1 and CDR2 sequences are LNHDA and SQIVND (reference sequence). The entire variable domain, with the rest obtained from reference TRBV19 and TRBJ2-6, is as follows: DGGITQSPKYLFRKEGQNVTLSCEQNLNHDAMYWYRQDPGQGLRLIYYSQIVNDFQKGDIAEGYSVSREKKESFPLTVTSAQKNPTAFYLCASSPGRSSGANVLTFGAGSRLTVL.